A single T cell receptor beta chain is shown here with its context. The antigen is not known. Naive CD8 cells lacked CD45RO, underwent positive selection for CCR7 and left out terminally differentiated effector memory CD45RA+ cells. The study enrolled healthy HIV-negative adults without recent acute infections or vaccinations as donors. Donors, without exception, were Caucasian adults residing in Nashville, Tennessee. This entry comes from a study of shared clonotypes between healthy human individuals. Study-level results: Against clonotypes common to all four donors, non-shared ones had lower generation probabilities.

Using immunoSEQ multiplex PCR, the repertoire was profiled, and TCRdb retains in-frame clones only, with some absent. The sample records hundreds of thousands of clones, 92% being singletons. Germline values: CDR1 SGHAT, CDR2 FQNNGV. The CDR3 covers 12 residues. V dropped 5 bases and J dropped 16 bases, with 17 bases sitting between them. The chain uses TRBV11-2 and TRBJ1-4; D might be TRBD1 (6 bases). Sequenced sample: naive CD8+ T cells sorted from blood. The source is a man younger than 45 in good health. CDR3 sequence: CASSDLDRRQFF. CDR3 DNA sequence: TGTGCCAGCAGCGACCTTGACAGGAGGCAGTTTTTT.